This passage covers 3 T cell receptor beta chains from one sample sequenced in a study of blood T cell repertoires in COVID-19. Generated by immunoSEQ multiplex PCR, the TCRdb table keeps only in-frame clones and is missing some. Of about 440,000 clones listed, about 91% are singletons. Material for sequencing was peripheral blood. The source is a woman aged 45-65 years with COVID-19, enrolled during active disease.

This clone was observed once. The J gene is TRBJ2-3, the V gene TRBV18; 7 nucleotides agree with TRBD1. The CDR3 has 16 residues. Germline loops: CDR1 KGHSH, CDR2 LQKENI. J gave up 3 bases and V 1 base, and 7 bases lay outside the gene matches. CDR3 nucleotide sequence: TGTGCCAGCTCACCACTTCAGACAGGGTCGACAGATACGCAGTATTTT. Translation: CASSPLQTGSTDTQYF.

This chain joins TRBV28 and TRBJ1-1, with 8 bases that match TRBD1. This CDR3 contains 14 residues. V lost 2 bases to trimming and J lost 5 bases; unmatched junction nucleotides: 4. Germline V gives CDR1 MDHEN, CDR2 SYDVKM. In DNA, the CDR3 is TGTGCCAGCAGTTTAGGACAGGGCTGGACTGAAGCTTTCTTT. Protein: CASSLGQGWTEAFF.

The chain has TRBV6-5 and TRBJ1-1, with TRBD1 matching 7 bases. This CDR3 is built from 13 residues. The germline V gene has CDR1 MNHEY and CDR2 SVGAGI. Losses at the gene ends were 10 bases for V and 6 bases for J; bases not matched to a gene: 11. In DNA form, the CDR3 reads TGTGCCACCCAGGGGGTGAAAGGTGCTGAAGCTTTCTTT. Protein: CATQGVKGAEAFF.